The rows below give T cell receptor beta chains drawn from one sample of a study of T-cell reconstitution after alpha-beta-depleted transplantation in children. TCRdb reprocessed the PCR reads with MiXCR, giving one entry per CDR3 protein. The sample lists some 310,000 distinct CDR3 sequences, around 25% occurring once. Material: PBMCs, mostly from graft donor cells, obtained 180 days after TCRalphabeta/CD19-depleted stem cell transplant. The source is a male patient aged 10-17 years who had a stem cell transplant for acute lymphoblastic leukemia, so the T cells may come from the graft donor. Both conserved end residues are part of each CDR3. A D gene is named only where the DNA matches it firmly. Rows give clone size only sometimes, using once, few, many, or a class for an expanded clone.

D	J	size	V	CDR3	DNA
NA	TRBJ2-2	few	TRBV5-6	CASSLRQETGELFF	TGTGCCAGCAGCTTGCGACAGGAAACCGGGGAGCTGTTTTTT
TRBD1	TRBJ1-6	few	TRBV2	CASGGQKDSPLHF	TGTGCCAGCGGGGGACAGAAGGATTCACCCCTCCACTTT
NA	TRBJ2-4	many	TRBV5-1	CASSPPGENIQYF	TGCGCCAGCAGCCCCCCCGGGGAAAACATTCAGTACTTC
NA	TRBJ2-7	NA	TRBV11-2	CASSLTSWSTEQYF	TGTGCCAGCAGCTTAACTAGCTGGTCCACCGAGCAGTACTTC
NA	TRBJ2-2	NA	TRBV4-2	CASSPRQSGNTGELFF	TGTGCCAGCAGCCCGCGACAGAGTGGGAACACCGGGGAGCTGTTTTTT
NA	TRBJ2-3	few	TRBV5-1	CASSPKGFPDTQYF	TGCGCCAGCAGCCCAAAGGGATTCCCAGATACGCAGTATTTT
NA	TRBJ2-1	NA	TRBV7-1	CASSSLLAPRLFHNEQFF	TGTGCCAGCAGCTCCCTTCTCGCGCCTCGCCTTTTCCACAATGAGCAGTTCTTC
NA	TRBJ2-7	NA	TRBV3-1	CASSQEWGQGLSSYEQYF	TGTGCCAGCAGCCAAGAGTGGGGTCAGGGATTGAGCTCCTACGAGCAGTACTTC
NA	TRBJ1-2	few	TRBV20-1	CSASPRTGYGYTF	TGCAGTGCTAGCCCTCGGACGGGGTATGGCTACACCTTC
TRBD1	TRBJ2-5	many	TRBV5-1	CASSRQGRETQYF	TGCGCCAGCAGTAGACAGGGCCGAGAGACCCAGTACTTC
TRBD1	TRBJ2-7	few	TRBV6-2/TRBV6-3	CASSYRRGQRSYEQYF	TGTGCCAGCAGTTATCGTCGGGGACAGCGCTCCTACGAGCAGTACTTC
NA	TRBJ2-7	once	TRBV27	CASSSRGAYEQYF	TGTGCCAGCAGTTCGAGGGGAGCCTACGAGCAGTACTTC
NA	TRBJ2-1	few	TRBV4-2	CASSPPGLRYNEQFF	TGTGCCAGCAGCCCCCCGGGACTCCGCTACAATGAGCAGTTCTTC
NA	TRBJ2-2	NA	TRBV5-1	CASSLLSITGSGIGELFF	TGCGCCAGCAGCTTGTTGTCGATTACAGGATCTGGGATCGGGGAGCTGTTTTTT
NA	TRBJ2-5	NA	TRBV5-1	CASSPGRLQETQYF	TGCGCCAGCAGCCCGGGACGGCTACAAGAGACCCAGTACTTC
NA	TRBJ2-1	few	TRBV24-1	CATSGTFSDEQFF	TGTGCCACCTCCGGGACCTTCTCTGATGAGCAGTTCTTC
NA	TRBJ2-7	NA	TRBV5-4	CASSLEGLYYEQYF	TGTGCCAGCAGCTTGGAGGGACTTTACTACGAGCAGTACTTC
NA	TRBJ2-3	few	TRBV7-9	CASTRAGATDTQYF	TGTGCCAGCACTCGCGCCGGAGCCACAGATACGCAGTATTTT
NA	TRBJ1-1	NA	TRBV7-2	CASSGDPGREAFF	TGTGCCAGCAGCGGGGACCCGGGAAGGGAAGCTTTCTTT
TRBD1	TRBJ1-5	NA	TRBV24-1	CATSEITRPGQGNQPQHF	TGTGCCACCAGTGAAATAACTAGGCCGGGACAGGGAAATCAGCCCCAGCATTTT
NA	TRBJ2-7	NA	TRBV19	CASQDDSYEQYF	TGTGCCAGTCAAGACGACTCCTACGAGCAGTACTTC
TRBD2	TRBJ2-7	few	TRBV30	CASLGLAVEQYF	TGTGCCTCGCTGGGACTAGCGGTCGAGCAGTACTTC
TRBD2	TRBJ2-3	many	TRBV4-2	CASSQGLAGFTSTDTQYF	TGTGCCAGCAGTCAAGGACTAGCGGGCTTCACTAGCACAGATACGCAGTATTTT
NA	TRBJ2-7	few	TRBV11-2	CASSLEGVGVQGYEQYF	TGTGCCAGCAGCTTAGAGGGGGTGGGGGTTCAGGGTTACGAGCAGTACTTC
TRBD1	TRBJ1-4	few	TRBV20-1	CSARIGTGLEKLFF	TGCAGTGCTAGAATTGGGACAGGGCTCGAAAAACTGTTTTTT
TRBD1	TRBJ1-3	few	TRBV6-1	CASSRTGTGFPGNTIYF	TGTGCCAGCAGTAGGACCGGGACAGGGTTTCCTGGAAACACCATATATTTT
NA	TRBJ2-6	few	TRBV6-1	CASSGTDTFWANVLTF	TGTGCCAGCTCCGGGACGGACACTTTCTGGGCCAACGTCCTGACTTTC
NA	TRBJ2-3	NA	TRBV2	CANEAAAPFTDTQYF	TGTGCCAACGAGGCGGCAGCGCCGTTCACAGATACGCAGTATTTT
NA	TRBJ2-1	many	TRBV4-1	CASSQDRGFYNEQFF	TGCGCCAGCAGCCAAGATCGGGGCTTTTACAATGAGCAGTTCTTC
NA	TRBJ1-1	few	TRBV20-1	CSASDPNPGLAFF	TGCAGTGCTAGCGACCCCAATCCGGGTTTGGCTTTCTTT
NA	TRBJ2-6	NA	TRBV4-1	CASSQPRSRIELTGANVLTF	TGCGCCAGCAGCCAACCCCGTAGCAGGATCGAGTTAACTGGGGCCAACGTCCTGACTTTC
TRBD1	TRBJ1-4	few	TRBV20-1	CSAIPWTGTREKLFF	TGCAGTGCTATACCCTGGACAGGGACGAGAGAAAAACTGTTTTTT
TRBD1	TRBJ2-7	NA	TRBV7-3	CASSPGQGAGYYEQYF	TGTGCCAGCAGCCCAGGACAGGGGGCCGGATACTACGAGCAGTACTTC
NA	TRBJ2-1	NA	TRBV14	CASSPRLTSLGYNEQFF	TGTGCCAGCAGCCCTCGACTTACTAGCCTAGGCTACAATGAGCAGTTCTTC
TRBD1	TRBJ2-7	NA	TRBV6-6	CASSGDSSYEQYF	TGTGCCAGCAGCGGGGACAGCTCCTACGAGCAGTACTTC
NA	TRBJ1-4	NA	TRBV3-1	CASSPGMANEKLFF	TGTGCCAGCAGTCCAGGGATGGCTAATGAAAAACTGTTTTTT
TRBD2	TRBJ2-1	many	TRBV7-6	CASSLAPPSGNNEQFF	TGTGCCAGCAGCCTAGCCCCGCCTAGCGGGAACAATGAGCAGTTCTTC
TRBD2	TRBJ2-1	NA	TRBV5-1	CASSFLSGNNEQFF	TGCGCCAGCAGCTTCCTTAGCGGGAACAATGAGCAGTTCTTC
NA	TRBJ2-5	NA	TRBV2	CASSDFIETQYF	TGTGCCAGCAGTGACTTTATAGAGACCCAGTACTTC
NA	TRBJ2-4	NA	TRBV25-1	CASSDPSGAKNIQYF	TGTGCCAGCAGTGATCCAAGCGGGGCCAAAAACATTCAGTACTTC
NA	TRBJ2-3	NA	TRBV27	CASSSWAATDTQYF	TGTGCCAGCAGTTCATGGGCGGCCACAGATACGCAGTATTTT
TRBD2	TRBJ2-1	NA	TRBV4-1	CASSQEGGLAGGTYNEQFF	TGCGCCAGCAGCCAAGAAGGAGGGCTAGCGGGGGGAACCTACAATGAGCAGTTCTTC
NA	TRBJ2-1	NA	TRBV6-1	CASISPYSYNEQFF	TGTGCCAGTATTAGCCCTTACTCCTACAATGAGCAGTTCTTC
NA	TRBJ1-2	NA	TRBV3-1	CASSSGTLRGYTF	TGTGCCAGCAGCAGCGGGACCCTGAGGGGCTACACCTTC
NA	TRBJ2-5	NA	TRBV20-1	CSARGVKETQYF	TGCAGTGCTAGAGGCGTTAAAGAGACCCAGTACTTC
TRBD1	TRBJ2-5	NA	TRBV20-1	CSARDTGGETQYF	TGCAGTGCTAGAGATACAGGGGGGGAGACCCAGTACTTC
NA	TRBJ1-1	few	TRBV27	CASMGEVDMNTEAFF	TGTGCCAGCATGGGGGAGGTCGACATGAACACTGAAGCTTTCTTT
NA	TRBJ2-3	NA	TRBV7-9	CASSISTDTQYF	TGTGCCAGCAGCATCAGCACAGATACGCAGTATTTT
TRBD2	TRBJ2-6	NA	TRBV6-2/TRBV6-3	CASSYGLAGGPGANVLTF	TGTGCCAGCAGTTACGGACTAGCGGGAGGGCCTGGGGCCAACGTCCTGACTTTC